The following is a T cell receptor beta chain sequence with its context. Antigen unknown. The data were obtained in a study of cytomegalovirus exposure and HLA in healthy donors. General study points: Earlier analysis found most TCR beta V segments productive about 87% or about 30% of the time. A reported reduction in N-insertions relative to the roughly 670-donor mean was seen in an Asian-associated ancestry cluster in a later analysis. Later on, an analysis found that several of the most significant clusters appeared to be linked to common viral pathogens, which included parvovirus B19.

The PCR ran on 60 Vbeta and 13 Jbeta primers. TCRdb's table, derived via immunoSEQ multiplex PCR, lists solely in-frame clones and lacks some. This table has fewer than 70,000 clones, under 85% appearing once. Sequences were obtained from PBMCs. The TCR comes from a woman aged 60 to 75 in good health and CMV-seropositive.

In DNA, the CDR3 is TGTGCCAGCAGCTTCGGGACTAGCGTTTCCTACAATGAGCAGTTCTTC. Its protein product is CASSFGTSVSYNEQFF. The V call is TRBV5-4, the J call TRBJ2-1, with 10 bases that match TRBD2. The CDR3 loop spans 16 amino acids. The V segment lost 2 bases and the J segment 1 base; nucleotides outside the gene matches: 3. Germline CDR1 reads SGHNT; CDR2 reads YYREEE (reference sequence).